These 27 T cell receptor beta chains were sequenced from one sample in a study of cytomegalovirus exposure and HLA in healthy donors. With 60 Vbeta and 13 Jbeta primers, the PCR was carried out. Only in-frame clones appear in the TCRdb table, and some are missing; sequencing was by immunoSEQ multiplex PCR. The table has 100,000 to 150,000 clones, just under 75% seen once. The sequenced material came from PBMCs. These receptor sequences come from a man in his 60s in good health and CMV-seropositive.

V usage is TRBV30 and J usage is TRBJ1-6, with D unresolved. Germline V gene lookup returns CDR1 GTSNPN and CDR2 SVGIG (reference sequence). The length of the CDR3 is 14 residues. V lost 2 bases, J lost 9 bases, and 14 bases lay in between. CDR3 in amino acids: CAWSPSGEGSPLHF. The CDR3 DNA sequence: TGTGCCTGGAGTCCATCCGGGGAAGGTTCACCCCTCCACTTT.

The gene calls are TRBV5-4 and TRBJ1-1; D might be TRBD1 (5 bases). This CDR3 has 15 amino acids. The V and J ends lost 4 bases and 3 bases respectively, with 16 bases between them. Per germline, CDR1 SGHNT and CDR2 YYREEE (reference sequence). The CDR3 loop reads CASSRYTGGDTEAFF. For the CDR3, the DNA is TGTGCCAGCAGCAGATATACCGGGGGGGACACTGAAGCTTTCTTT.

V and J are TRBV5-1 and TRBJ2-5; 8 nucleotides line up with TRBD1. From germline, CDR1 is SGHRS and CDR2 YFSETQ. The CDR3 runs to 16 residues. After removal of 1 base from V and 5 bases from J, the junction contained 10 bases not matched to a gene. DNA for the CDR3: TGCGCCAGCAGCTTGATGGGGACAGGAGGGGGGGAGACCCAGTACTTC. It encodes CASSLMGTGGGETQYF.

This sequence joins TRBV21-1 and TRBJ2-6; the DNA was not compared with TRBD2, the D call given in the table. TRBV21-1 is a pseudogene locus. This CDR3 has 16 amino acids. In DNA, the CDR3 is TGTGCCAGCAGCGCCGGGGGAGGGCCTGGGGCCAACGTCCTGACTTTC. Translation gives CASSAGGGPGANVLTF.

Turning to this clone: One junction end does not reproduce the germline sequence, and a read error may be involved. This chain links TRBV7-7 with TRBJ2-5, with 7 bases that match TRBD1. The CDR3 loop spans 14 amino acids. Germline lookup yields CDR1 SSHAT and CDR2 FNYEAQ (reference sequence). DNA of the CDR3: TGTGCTAGCAGCTTAACAGGGGTCCGAGAGACCCAGTACTTC. This gives the protein CASSLTGVRETQYF.

The chain recombines TRBV4-1 with TRBJ1-1; D not certain. Germline V gene lookup returns CDR1 MGHRA and CDR2 YSYEKL. The germline V and J ends were trimmed by 0 bases and 10 bases, with 9 bases remaining between them. CDR3 length: 12 residues. Written as DNA, the CDR3 is TGCGCCAGCAGCCAAGAGGGCTCAGTAGCTTTCTTT. Translation gives CASSQEGSVAFF.

The J gene is TRBJ1-6, the V gene TRBV6-5; 7 bases fit TRBD1. The CDR3 has 14 residues. J lost 5 bases, V lost 2 bases, and 0 bases had no gene match. Germline V lookup: CDR1 MNHEY, CDR2 SVGAGI. CDR3 bases: TGTGCCAGCAGTTACGGACAGGATAATTCACCCCTCCACTTT. Amino acid sequence: CASSYGQDNSPLHF.

The count of this clone is one. The chain is built from TRBV7-9 and TRBJ2-7, with 9 bases identical to TRBD1. This CDR3 has 14 residues. Per germline, CDR1 SEHNR and CDR2 FQNEAQ (reference sequence). V lost 5 bases and J lost 3; bases outside the gene matches: 5. CDR3 in amino acids: CASSARTGDYEQYF. Here the CDR3 DNA reads TGTGCCAGCAGCGCCCGGACAGGGGACTACGAGCAGTACTTC.

The gene calls are TRBV6-1 and TRBJ2-7; 9 bases match TRBD2. The V and J ends lost 6 bases and 6 bases, in that order; junction bases with no gene match: 9. CDR3 length equals 14 residues. Germline CDR1 MNHNS, CDR2 SASEGT. Written as DNA, the CDR3 is TGTGCCAGCAGGATCGGGACTAGCTATGGCGAGCAGTACTTC. This encodes CASRIGTSYGEQYF.

This chain uses TRBV2 with TRBJ2-7; 8 bases agree with TRBD1. V shed 10 bases, J shed 9 bases, and the junction held 11 bases outside the gene matches. The CDR3 has 12 amino acids. Germline V gene lookup returns CDR1 SNHLY and CDR2 FYNNEI. The CDR3 DNA reads TGTGCCATCCCCACAGGGGGTGGAGGGCAGTACTTC. Its protein is CAIPTGGGGQYF.

In this sample, this clone turned up once. J is TRBJ1-2 and V is TRBV19; a possible D gene is TRBD1 (5 bases). V was shortened by 5 bases and J by 5 bases, with 15 bases between the two germline ends. CDR1 is LNHDA, CDR2 SQIVND, per germline (reference sequence). This CDR3 spans 14 amino acids. The CDR3 is CASSSGTSGYGYTF. The CDR3 DNA follows: TGTGCCAGTAGTTCGGGGACTAGTGGGTATGGCTACACCTTC.

The V and J genes are TRBV10-1 and TRBJ2-7, with a tentative D call TRBD2 (6 bases). Germline V gene sequence: CDR1 WNHNN, CDR2 SYGVQD (reference sequence). V lost 5 bases to trimming and J lost 3 bases, with 11 bases between them. The CDR3 covers 13 residues. CDR3 coding DNA: TGCGCCAGCAGTCCCCGGGGGAACTACGAGCAGTACTTC. It encodes CASSPRGNYEQYF.

This clone has a handful of counts. The rearrangement uses TRBV5-4 and TRBJ1-1, with D possibly TRBD1 on 5 matching bases. This CDR3 has 18 amino acids. Germline V gene sequence: CDR1 SGHNT, CDR2 YYREEE (reference sequence). V lost 2 bases and J lost 0, with 20 bases in between. The CDR3 sequence is CASSFDSPMTALNTEAFF. CDR3 coding DNA: TGTGCCAGCAGCTTTGACTCACCTATGACAGCTTTGAACACTGAAGCTTTCTTT.

This CDR3 reads CSVASGVIDTQYF. DNA for the CDR3: TGCAGCGTTGCTAGCGGGGTAATAGATACGCAGTATTTT. This chain joins TRBV29-1 and TRBJ2-3, with 9 bases identical to TRBD2. The length of the CDR3 is 13 residues. V lost 4 bases and J lost 5; bases outside the gene matches: 4. The germline V gene has CDR1 SQVTM and CDR2 ANQGSEA.

The chain couples TRBV9 to TRBJ1-4; 7 nucleotides align to TRBD1. The CDR3 runs 15 residues. J gave up 7 bases and V 4 bases, and 10 bases lay outside the gene matches. Germline V gives CDR1 SGDLS, CDR2 YYNGEE. This CDR3 is CASSSRRQGGEKLFF. CDR3 DNA sequence: TGTGCCAGCAGCTCCCGCCGACAGGGAGGTGAAAAACTGTTTTTT.

V usage is TRBV30 and J usage is TRBJ1-2; D is perhaps TRBD1 (5 bases). The CDR3 covers 14 residues. The V and J ends lost 0 bases and 3 bases respectively, with 11 bases between them. Germline CDR1 is GTSNPN and CDR2 is SVGIG (reference sequence). As DNA, the CDR3 is TGTGCCTGGAGTGTACGGAGGGGCCACTATGGCTACACCTTC. As protein: CAWSVRRGHYGYTF. The complete variable domain, with remaining parts taken from reference TRBV30 and TRBJ1-2, reads SQTIHQWPATLVQPVGSPLSLECTVEGTSNPNLYWYRQAAGRGLQLLFYSVGIGQISSEVPQNLSASRPQDRQFILSSKKLLLSDSGFYLCAWSVRRGHYGYTFGSGTRLTVV.

This clone was detected a few times. The chain combines TRBV11-2 with TRBJ2-1; 10 bases fit TRBD2. Germline loops: CDR1 SGHAT, CDR2 FQNNGV. V was clipped by 5 bases and J by 8 bases; unmatched bases: 9. This CDR3 has 15 amino acids. The CDR3 DNA is TGTGCCAGCAGCATCGTAGCGGGGGGTTTCGATGAGCAGTTCTTC. This gives the protein CASSIVAGGFDEQFF.

This chain joins TRBV7-3 and TRBJ2-3; D is unresolved. Between the trimmed V and J ends, which lost 1 base and 5 bases, there was a span of 10 bases. The length of the CDR3 is 14 residues. The germline V gene has CDR1 SGHTA and CDR2 FQGTGA. The CDR3 loop is CASSLMRNLDTQYF. CDR3 DNA: TGTGCCAGCAGCTTAATGAGGAATTTAGATACGCAGTATTTT.

V gene TRBV5-5 combines with J gene TRBJ2-1, with D possibly matching TRBD1 (5 bases). This CDR3 has 12 residues. V was shortened by 5 bases and J by 7 bases, with 10 bases between the two germline ends. Germline-derived CDR1 and CDR2 are SGHKS and YYEKEE (reference sequence). The CDR3 region is CASSQQVNEQFF. CDR3 bases: TGTGCCAGCAGTCAACAGGTGAATGAGCAGTTCTTC.

This clone was observed once. The V and J genes are TRBV27 and TRBJ1-2, with 11 bases matching TRBD1. In germline, CDR1 is MNHEY, CDR2 SMNVEV (reference sequence). The CDR3 contains 16 residues. V dropped 1 base and J dropped 4; count of bases not matched to a gene: 5. CDR3 sequence reads: CASSLLAGQGVYGYTF. As DNA, the CDR3 is TGTGCCAGCAGTTTATTGGCGGGACAGGGGGTCTATGGCTACACCTTC.

This chain connects TRBV6-5 to TRBJ2-7, with TRBD2 matching over 9 bases. V was pared by 4 bases and J by 4 bases, with 11 bases of the junction left unmatched. The CDR3 contains 16 residues. CDR1 and CDR2 from the germline V gene are MNHEY and SVGAGI. In DNA, the CDR3 is TGTGCCAGCAGTTCCCTCCCGCTGGCGGGGGGGTACGAGCAGTACTTC. This sequence encodes CASSSLPLAGGYEQYF.

The chain has TRBV5-1 and TRBJ1-2, with D possibly TRBD1 on 6 matching bases. V lost 4 bases and J lost 1, with 14 bases in between. CDR3 length: 15 residues. Per germline, CDR1 SGHRS and CDR2 YFSETQ. This CDR3 is CASSPGQFVNYGYTF. The CDR3 DNA is TGCGCCAGCAGCCCAGGACAGTTTGTTAACTATGGCTACACCTTC. The full variable domain, completed using reference TRBV5-1 and TRBJ1-2, is KAGVTQTPRYLIKTRGQQVTLSCSPISGHRSVSWYQQTPGQGLQFLFEYFSETQRNKGNFPGRFSGRQFSNSRSEMNVSTLELGDSALYLCASSPGQFVNYGYTFGSGTRLTVV.

This sequence joins TRBV7-2 and TRBJ2-1; no clear D. This CDR3 has 14 amino acids. The V gene's germline CDR1 is SGHTA and CDR2 FQGNSA. The V end was cut by 1 base, the J end by 4 bases, with 8 bases between. CDR3 in amino acids: CASSLERSYNEQFF. The CDR3 DNA reads as TGTGCCAGCAGCTTAGAACGGTCTTACAATGAGCAGTTCTTC. Complete variable domain (other parts from reference TRBV7-2 and TRBJ2-1): GAGVSQSPSNKVTEKGKDVELRCDPISGHTALYWYRQSLGQGLEFLIYFQGNSAPDKSGLPSDRFSAERTGGSVSTLTIQRTQQEDSAVYLCASSLERSYNEQFFGPGTRLTVL.

This clone has just one count. The J gene is TRBJ2-1, the V gene TRBV5-1; 11 bases are a match to TRBD1. After removal of 3 bases from V and 8 bases from J, the junction contained 7 bases not matched to a gene. CDR1 and CDR2 (germline): SGHRS, YFSETQ. The CDR3 covers 15 residues. CDR3 region: CASSWGTGGLDEQFF. In DNA, the CDR3 is TGCGCCAGCAGCTGGGGGACAGGGGGGTTGGATGAGCAGTTCTTC.

V gene TRBV6-1 combines with J gene TRBJ2-1, with D perhaps TRBD2 (6 bases). The ends were cut back, 4 bases at V and 8 bases at J, with 21 bases in the middle. Germline values: CDR1 MNHNS, CDR2 SASEGT. The CDR3 length is 16 residues. The CDR3 sequence is CASSAAKGLTVDEQFF. The CDR3 nucleotides are TGTGCCAGCAGTGCCGCCAAGGGACTCACCGTGGATGAGCAGTTCTTC.

On this clone: One junction end disagrees with the germline gene, perhaps due to a read error. V gene TRBV7-7 combines with J gene TRBJ2-7; TRBD1 agrees at 11 bases. The CDR3 runs to 15 residues. Germline CDR1 SSHAT, CDR2 FNYEAQ (reference sequence). The CDR3 DNA reads as TGTGCTAGCAGCTTAAGGACAGGGGGCTATTACGAGCAGTACTTC. Its protein product is CASSLRTGGYYEQYF.

This sequence joins TRBV28 and TRBJ1-6; no clear D. The germline V gene has CDR1 MDHEN and CDR2 SYDVKM. The CDR3 covers 15 residues. V was pared by 3 bases and J by 9 bases, with 15 bases between. The CDR3 loop reads CASSFGERIGSPLHF. The CDR3 DNA reads as TGTGCCAGCAGTTTTGGGGAGCGAATTGGTTCACCCCTCCACTTT.